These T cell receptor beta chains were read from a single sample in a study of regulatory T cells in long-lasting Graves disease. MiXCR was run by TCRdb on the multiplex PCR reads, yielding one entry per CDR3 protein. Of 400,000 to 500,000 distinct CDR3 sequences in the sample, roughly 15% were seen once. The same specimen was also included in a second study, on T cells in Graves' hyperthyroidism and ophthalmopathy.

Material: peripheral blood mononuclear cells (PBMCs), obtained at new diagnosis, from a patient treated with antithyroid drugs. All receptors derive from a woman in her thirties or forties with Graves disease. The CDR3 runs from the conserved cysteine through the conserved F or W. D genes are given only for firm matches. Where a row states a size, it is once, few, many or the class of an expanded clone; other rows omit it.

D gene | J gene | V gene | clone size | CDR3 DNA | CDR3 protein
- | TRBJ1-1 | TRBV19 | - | TGTGCCAGTGAGACTGGAGAGAAAGCTTTCTTT | CASETGEKAFF
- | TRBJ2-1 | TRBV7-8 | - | TGTGCCAGCAGCTTAGAGTTGGGGGTTGAGCAGTTCTTC | CASSLELGVEQFF
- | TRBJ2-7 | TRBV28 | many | TGTGCCAGCAGTCTGGGGGGCAACGAGCAGTACTTC | CASSLGGNEQYF
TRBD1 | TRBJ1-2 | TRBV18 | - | TGTGCCAGCTCACCAGGAACGCTAGGACAGGGAGGCTATGGCTACACCTTC | CASSPGTLGQGGYGYTF
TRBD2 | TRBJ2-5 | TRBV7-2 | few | TGTGCCAGCAGTTCACTAGCGGGAGGGTGGCAAGAGACCCAGTACTTC | CASSSLAGGWQETQYF
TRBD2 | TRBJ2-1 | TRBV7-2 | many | TGTGCCAGCAGCATGGGACTAGCGGGAAGGGTTTACAATGAGCAGTTCTTC | CASSMGLAGRVYNEQFF
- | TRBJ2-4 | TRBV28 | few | TGTGCCAGCACCCCACCAGGCCTCAAAAACATTCAGTACTTC | CASTPPGLKNIQYF
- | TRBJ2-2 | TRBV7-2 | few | TGTGCCAGCAGCTTAGTCCTGGCCCCCGGGGAGCTGTTTTTT | CASSLVLAPGELFF
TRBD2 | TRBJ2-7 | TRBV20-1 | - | TGCAGTGCTACCCCTTTAGCGGGAGAGTCCTACGAGCAGTACTTC | CSATPLAGESYEQYF
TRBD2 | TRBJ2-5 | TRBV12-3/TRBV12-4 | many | TGTGCCAGCAGTTTGACTAGCTTTCAAGAGACCCAGTACTTC | CASSLTSFQETQYF
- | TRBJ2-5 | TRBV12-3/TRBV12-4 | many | TGTGCCAGCAGTTTAGGTCAAGGGCCAGAGACCCAGTACTTC | CASSLGQGPETQYF
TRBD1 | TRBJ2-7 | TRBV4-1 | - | TGCGCCAGCAGCCAAGGGACAGGGAAAATATACGAGCAGTACTTC | CASSQGTGKIYEQYF
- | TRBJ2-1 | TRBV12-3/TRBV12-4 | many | TGTGCCAGCAGTTCAGAGGGCAGCTCCTACAATGAGCAGTTCTTC | CASSSEGSSYNEQFF
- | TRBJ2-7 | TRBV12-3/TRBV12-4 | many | TGTGCCAGCAGTTTAAAGTTGGGTCAGGGAAACTACGAGCAGTACTTC | CASSLKLGQGNYEQYF
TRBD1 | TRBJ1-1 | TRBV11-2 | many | TGTGCCAGCAGTTCGACAGGGCTCTTGAACACTGAAGCTTTCTTT | CASSSTGLLNTEAFF
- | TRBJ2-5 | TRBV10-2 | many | TGCGCCAGCACGGTGGCGGGCGACTACCAAGAGACCCAGTACTTC | CASTVAGDYQETQYF
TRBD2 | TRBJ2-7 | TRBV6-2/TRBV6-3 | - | TGTGCCAGCAGTTACTCGGGAGGGGTTGCCTACGAGCAGTACTTC | CASSYSGGVAYEQYF
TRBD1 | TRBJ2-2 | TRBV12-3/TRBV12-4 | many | TGTGCCAGCAGCTCACAGGGGCTTAGGACCGGGGAGCTGTTTTTT | CASSSQGLRTGELFF
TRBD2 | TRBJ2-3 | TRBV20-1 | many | TGCAGTGCTGGATCATTAGCGGGGCTCACAGATACGCAGTATTTT | CSAGSLAGLTDTQYF
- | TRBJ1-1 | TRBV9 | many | TGTGCCAGCAGCGTAGCTCTGAGGGACACTGAAGCTTTCTTT | CASSVALRDTEAFF
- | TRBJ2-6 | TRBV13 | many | TGTGCCAGCAGCACGCCCTCCTACGGGGCCAACGTCCTGACTTTC | CASSTPSYGANVLTF
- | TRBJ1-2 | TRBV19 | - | TGTGCCAGTAGTACCGGTTGGGCGAACTATGGCTACACCTTC | CASSTGWANYGYTF
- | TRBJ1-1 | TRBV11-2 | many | TGTGCCAGCAGCTTAGATTGGGGGTCGACTGAAGCTTTCTTT | CASSLDWGSTEAFF
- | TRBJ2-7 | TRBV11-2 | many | TGTGCCAGCAGCGGGGACGGTTCTTCCTACGAGCAGTACTTC | CASSGDGSSYEQYF
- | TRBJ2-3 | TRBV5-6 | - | TGTGCCAGCAGCTTGTCCTCGGGCCTTGGAGGTACGCAGTATTTT | CASSLSSGLGGTQYF
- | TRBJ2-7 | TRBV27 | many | TGTGCCAGCAACGGACAAGGGAGCGACGAGCAGTACTTC | CASNGQGSDEQYF
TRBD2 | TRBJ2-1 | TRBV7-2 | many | TGTGCCAGCAGCTCCTCGGGACTAGCGGGAATCCCCTACAATGAGCAGTTCTTC | CASSSSGLAGIPYNEQFF
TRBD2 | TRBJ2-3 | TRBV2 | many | TGTGCCAGCAGTGAAGCATGGCGGGAGAGGTCAGATACGCAGTATTTT | CASSEAWRERSDTQYF
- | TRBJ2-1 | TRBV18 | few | TGTGCCAGCTCACCAACAGACTACAATGAGCAGTTCTTC | CASSPTDYNEQFF
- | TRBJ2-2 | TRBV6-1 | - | TGTGCCAGCGAGTCGAGGTTCACCGGGGAGCTGTTTTTT | CASESRFTGELFF
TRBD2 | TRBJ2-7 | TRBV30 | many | TGTGCCTGGGCGAGCGGGAGGGCCCACGAGCAGTACTTC | CAWASGRAHEQYF
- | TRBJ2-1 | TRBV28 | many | TGTGCCAGCAGTTTAAGGGGCGGGAACAATGAGCAGTTCTTC | CASSLRGGNNEQFF
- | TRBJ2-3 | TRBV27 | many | TGTGCCAGCAGTTTTCCTGTGATACATACGCAGTATTTT | CASSFPVIHTQYF
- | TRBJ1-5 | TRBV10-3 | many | TGTGCCATCAGTAAAGACAGCAATCAGCCCCAGCATTTT | CAISKDSNQPQHF
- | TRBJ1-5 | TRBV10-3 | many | TGTGCCATCAGTGAGGGGGGTTTATCCCTGTATTTT | CAISEGGLSLYF